The TCR beta chain described here comes from a study of T cells in Graves' hyperthyroidism and ophthalmopathy. Study-wide findings and caveats: Ophthalmopathy could be told apart from stable hyperthyroidism with a 13 V-J model. Ophthalmopathy was identified by the model a median 6.5 months ahead of onset.

Amplification yielded TCR beta CDR3 regions, with RNA transcripts as the source. First-round RT-PCR targeting the TCR CDR3 was performed with the HTBI primer set. TCRdb independently ran MiXCR on the multiplex PCR reads; one entry per CDR3 protein. The profile shows 300,000 or so distinct CDR3 sequences, around 17% of them singletons. Patients between 18 and 65 years old had hyperthyroidism, newly diagnosed and lasting under 2 months. CDR3 length equals 14 residues. Trimming took off 6 bases at V and 4 bases at J, with 15 bases between the two ends. On this clonotype: The antigen remains unidentified.

The chain combines TRBV12-3 or TRBV12-4 with TRBJ1-2; no clear D. Specimen: blood. The TCR was taken from a man aged 25 to 40 with Graves' hyperthyroidism. CDR3 sequence reads: CASRSLRQFYGYTF. As DNA, the CDR3 is TGTGCCAGCAGAAGCTTACGGCAGTTCTATGGCTACACCTTC.